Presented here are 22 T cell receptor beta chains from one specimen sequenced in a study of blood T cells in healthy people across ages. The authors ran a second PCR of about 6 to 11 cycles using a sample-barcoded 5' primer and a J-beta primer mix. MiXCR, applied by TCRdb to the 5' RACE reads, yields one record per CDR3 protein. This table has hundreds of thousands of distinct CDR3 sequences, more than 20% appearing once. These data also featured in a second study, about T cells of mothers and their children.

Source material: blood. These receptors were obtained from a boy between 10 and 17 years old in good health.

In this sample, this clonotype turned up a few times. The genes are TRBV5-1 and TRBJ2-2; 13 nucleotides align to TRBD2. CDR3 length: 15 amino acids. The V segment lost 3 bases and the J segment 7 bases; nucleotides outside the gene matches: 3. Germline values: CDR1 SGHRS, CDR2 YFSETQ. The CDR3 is CASSSGLAGNGELFF. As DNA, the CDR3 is TGCGCCAGCAGCTCGGGACTAGCGGGGAACGGGGAGCTGTTTTTT.

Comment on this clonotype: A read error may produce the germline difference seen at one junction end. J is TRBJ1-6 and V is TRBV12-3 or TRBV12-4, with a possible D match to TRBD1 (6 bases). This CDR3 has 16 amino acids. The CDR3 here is CAGSHGTRGNNSPLHF. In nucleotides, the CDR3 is TGTGCCGGCAGTCACGGGACACGGGGAAATAATTCACCCCTCCACTTT.

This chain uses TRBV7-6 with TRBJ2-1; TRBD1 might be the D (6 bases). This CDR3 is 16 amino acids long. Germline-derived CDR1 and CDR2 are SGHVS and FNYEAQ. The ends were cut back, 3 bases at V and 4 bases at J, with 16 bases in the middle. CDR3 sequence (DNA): TGTGCCAGCAGCTTTGGACAGTGGCCTCCGTACAATGAGCAGTTCTTC. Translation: CASSFGQWPPYNEQFF.

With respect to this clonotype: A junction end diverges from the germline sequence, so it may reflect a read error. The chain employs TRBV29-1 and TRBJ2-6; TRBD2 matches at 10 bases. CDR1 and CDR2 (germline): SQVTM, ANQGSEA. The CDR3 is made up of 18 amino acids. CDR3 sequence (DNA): TGCAGCGCTGAAGTTTTTAGCGGGGGGACCTCTGGGGCCAACGTCTTGACTTTC. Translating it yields CSAEVFSGGTSGANVLTF.

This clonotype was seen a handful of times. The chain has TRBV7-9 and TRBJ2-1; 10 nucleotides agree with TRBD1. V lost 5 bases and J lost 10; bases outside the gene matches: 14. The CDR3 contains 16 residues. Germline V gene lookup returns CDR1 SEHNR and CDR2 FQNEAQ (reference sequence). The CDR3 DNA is TGTGCCAGCAGCCCAGGACAGGGGGTTTCAGCCCTCGAGCAGTTCTTC. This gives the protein CASSPGQGVSALEQFF.

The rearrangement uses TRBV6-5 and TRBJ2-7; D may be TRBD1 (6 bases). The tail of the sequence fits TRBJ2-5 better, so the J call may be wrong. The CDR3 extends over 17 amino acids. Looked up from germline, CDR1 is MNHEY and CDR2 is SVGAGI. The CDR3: CASSRNLGQTVKETQYF. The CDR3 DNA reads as TGTGCCAGCAGTAGAAACCTAGGACAGACAGTCAAAGAGACCCAGTACTTC.

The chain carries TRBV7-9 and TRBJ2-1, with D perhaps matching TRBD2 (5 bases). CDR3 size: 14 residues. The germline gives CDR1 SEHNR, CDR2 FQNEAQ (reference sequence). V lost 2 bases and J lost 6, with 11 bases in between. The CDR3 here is CASSLTGSPNEQFF. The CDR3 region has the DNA TGTGCCAGCAGCTTAACGGGATCCCCCAATGAGCAGTTCTTC.

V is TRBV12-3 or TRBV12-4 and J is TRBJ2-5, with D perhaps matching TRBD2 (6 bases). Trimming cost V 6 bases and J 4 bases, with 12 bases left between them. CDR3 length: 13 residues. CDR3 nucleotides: TGTGCCAGCAGAGAATGGGGAGGAGAGACCCAGTACTTC. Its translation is CASREWGGETQYF.

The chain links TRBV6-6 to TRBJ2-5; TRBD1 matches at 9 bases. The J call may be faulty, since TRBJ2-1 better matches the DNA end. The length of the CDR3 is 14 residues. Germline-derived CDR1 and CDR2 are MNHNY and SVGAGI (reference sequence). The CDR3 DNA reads TGTGCCAGCAGTTACTGGGACAGGGCCAATGAGCAGTTCTTC. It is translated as CASSYWDRANEQFF.

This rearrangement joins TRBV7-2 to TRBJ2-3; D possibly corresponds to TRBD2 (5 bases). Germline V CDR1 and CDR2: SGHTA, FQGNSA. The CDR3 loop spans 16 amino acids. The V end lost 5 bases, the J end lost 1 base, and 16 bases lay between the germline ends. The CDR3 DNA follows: TGTGCCAGCAGCATCCGGAGCGGAACCCGCACAGATACGCAGTATTTT. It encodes CASSIRSGTRTDTQYF.

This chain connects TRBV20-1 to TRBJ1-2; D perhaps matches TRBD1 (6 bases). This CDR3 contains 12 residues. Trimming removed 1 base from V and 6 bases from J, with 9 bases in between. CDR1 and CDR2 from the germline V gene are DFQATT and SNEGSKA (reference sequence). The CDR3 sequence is CSARGGGDGYTF. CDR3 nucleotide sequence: TGCAGTGCTAGAGGAGGGGGAGATGGCTACACCTTC.

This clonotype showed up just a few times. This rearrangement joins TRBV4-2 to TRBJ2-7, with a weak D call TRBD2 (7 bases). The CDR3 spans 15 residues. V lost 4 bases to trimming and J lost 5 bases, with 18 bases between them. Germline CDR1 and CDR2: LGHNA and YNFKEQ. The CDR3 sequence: CASSPFGAGAHEQYF. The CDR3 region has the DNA TGTGCCAGCAGCCCCTTTGGGGCGGGGGCCCACGAGCAGTACTTC.

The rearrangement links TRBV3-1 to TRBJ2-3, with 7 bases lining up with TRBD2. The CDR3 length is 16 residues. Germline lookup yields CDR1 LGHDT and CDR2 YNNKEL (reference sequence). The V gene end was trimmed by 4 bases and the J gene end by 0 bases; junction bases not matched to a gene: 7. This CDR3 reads CASSPAAGVSTDTQYF. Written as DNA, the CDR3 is TGTGCCAGCAGCCCGGCGGCGGGGGTAAGCACAGATACGCAGTATTTT.

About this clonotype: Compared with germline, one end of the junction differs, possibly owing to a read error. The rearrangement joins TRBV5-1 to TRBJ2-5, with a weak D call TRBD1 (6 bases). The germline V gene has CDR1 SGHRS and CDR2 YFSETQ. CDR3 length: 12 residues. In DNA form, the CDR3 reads TGCGCCAGCAGCTTACCTGATCAGGGGATCAACTTC. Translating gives CASSLPDQGINF.

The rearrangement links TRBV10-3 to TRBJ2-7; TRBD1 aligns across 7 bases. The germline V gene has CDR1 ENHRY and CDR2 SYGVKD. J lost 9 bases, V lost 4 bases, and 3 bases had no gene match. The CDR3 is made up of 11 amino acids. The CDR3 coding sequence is TGTGCCATCAGTGGGGACAGTTGGCAGTACTTC. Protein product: CAISGDSWQYF.

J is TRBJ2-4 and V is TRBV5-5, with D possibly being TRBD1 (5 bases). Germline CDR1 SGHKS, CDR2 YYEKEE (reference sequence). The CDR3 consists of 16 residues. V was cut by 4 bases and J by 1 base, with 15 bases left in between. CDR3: CASSPGRDGAKNIQYF. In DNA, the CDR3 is TGTGCCAGCAGCCCAGGCAGGGATGGGGCCAAAAACATTCAGTACTTC.

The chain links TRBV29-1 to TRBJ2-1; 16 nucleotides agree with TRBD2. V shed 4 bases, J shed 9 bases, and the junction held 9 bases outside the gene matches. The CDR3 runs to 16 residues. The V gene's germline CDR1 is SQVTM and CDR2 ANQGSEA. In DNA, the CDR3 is TGCAGCGTTGTAGGGGGGACTAGCGGGAGGGCCGGTGAGCAGTTCTTC. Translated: CSVVGGTSGRAGEQFF.

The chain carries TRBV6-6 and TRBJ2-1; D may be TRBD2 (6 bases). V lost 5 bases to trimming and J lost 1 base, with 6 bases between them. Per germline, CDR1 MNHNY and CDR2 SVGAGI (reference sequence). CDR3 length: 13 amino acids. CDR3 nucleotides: TGTGCCAGCAGTCGGGAGTCCTACAATGAGCAGTTCTTC. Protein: CASSRESYNEQFF.

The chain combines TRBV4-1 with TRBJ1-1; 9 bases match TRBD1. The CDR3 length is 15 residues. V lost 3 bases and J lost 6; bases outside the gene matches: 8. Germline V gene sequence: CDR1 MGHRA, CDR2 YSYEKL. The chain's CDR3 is CASSHYTGGPAEAFF. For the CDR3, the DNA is TGCGCCAGCAGCCATTATACAGGGGGCCCCGCTGAAGCTTTCTTT.

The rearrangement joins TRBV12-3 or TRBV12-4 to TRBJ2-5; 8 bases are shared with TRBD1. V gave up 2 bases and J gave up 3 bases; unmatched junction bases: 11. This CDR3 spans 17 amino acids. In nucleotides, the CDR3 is TGTGCCAGCAGTTTACGGCAGGGGGCCCCCAACAAAGAGACCCAGTACTTC. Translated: CASSLRQGAPNKETQYF.

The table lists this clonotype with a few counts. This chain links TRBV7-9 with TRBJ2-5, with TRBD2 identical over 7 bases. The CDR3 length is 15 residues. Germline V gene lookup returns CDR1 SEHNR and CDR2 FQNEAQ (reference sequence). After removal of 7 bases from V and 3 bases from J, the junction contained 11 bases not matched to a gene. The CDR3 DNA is TGTGCCAGCACCTATCGGGGGGTCTGGGAAGAGACCCAGTACTTC. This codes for CASTYRGVWEETQYF.

The CDR3 sequence is CASSLVYARDNEQFF. The CDR3 bases are TGTGCCAGCAGCTTAGTCTATGCCCGAGACAATGAGCAGTTCTTC. The chain joins TRBV7-2 to TRBJ2-1; D not certain. This CDR3 comprises 15 residues. CDR1 SGHTA and CDR2 FQGNSA come from the germline V gene. Trimming shortened V by 1 base and J by 5 bases, and 12 bases separated the two germline ends.